This T cell receptor (beta chain) was retrieved from a study of resident and recirculating memory T cells in vitiligo. Measured with immunoSEQ multiplex PCR; TCRdb has only the in-frame clones, and not every one. The table records around 40,000 clones, around 90% of them present only once. This CDR3 has 13 amino acids. The V gene's germline CDR1 is SGHTA and CDR2 FQGNSA. Trimming stripped 4 bases from V and 1 base from J, with 7 bases between. The receptor's source is a male donor with vitiligo. V and J are TRBV7-2 and TRBJ1-1; perhaps TRBD1 as D (5 bases). The sequenced sample consisted of blood. The CDR3: CASSYTGNTEAFF. The DNA of the CDR3 is TGTGCCAGCAGCTACACAGGGAACACTGAAGCTTTCTTT.